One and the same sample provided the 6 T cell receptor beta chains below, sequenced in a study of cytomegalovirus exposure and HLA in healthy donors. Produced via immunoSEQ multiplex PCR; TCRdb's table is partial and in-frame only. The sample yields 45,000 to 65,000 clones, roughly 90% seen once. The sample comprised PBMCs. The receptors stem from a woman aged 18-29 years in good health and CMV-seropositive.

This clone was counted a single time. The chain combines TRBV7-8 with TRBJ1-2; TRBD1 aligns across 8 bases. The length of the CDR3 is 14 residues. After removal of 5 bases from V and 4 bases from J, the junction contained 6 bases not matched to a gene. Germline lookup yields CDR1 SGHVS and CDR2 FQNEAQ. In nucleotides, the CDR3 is TGTGCCAGCAGCAGGCGGGACAGGTCCTATGGCTACACCTTC. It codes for CASSRRDRSYGYTF.

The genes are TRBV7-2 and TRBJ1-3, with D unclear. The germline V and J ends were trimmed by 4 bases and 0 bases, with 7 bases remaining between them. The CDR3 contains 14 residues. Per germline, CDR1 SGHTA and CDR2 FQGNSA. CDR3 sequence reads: CASSYSFSGNTIYF. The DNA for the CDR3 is TGTGCCAGCAGCTACAGCTTCTCTGGAAACACCATATATTTT. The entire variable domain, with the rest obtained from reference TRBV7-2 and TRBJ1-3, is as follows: GAGVSQSPSNKVTEKGKDVELRCDPISGHTALYWYRQSLGQGLEFLIYFQGNSAPDKSGLPSDRFSAERTGGSVSTLTIQRTQQEDSAVYLCASSYSFSGNTIYFGEGSWLTVV.

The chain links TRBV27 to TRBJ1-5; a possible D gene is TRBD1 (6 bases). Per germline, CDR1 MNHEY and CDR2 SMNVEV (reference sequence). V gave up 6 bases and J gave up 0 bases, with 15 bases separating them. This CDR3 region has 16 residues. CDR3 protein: CASSVTGKSSNQPQHF. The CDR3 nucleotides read TGTGCCAGCAGCGTTACAGGGAAATCTAGCAATCAGCCCCAGCATTTT.

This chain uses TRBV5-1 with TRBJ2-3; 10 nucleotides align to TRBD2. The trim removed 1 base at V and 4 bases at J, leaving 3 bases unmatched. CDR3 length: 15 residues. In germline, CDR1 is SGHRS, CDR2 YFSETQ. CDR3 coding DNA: TGCGCCAGCAGCTTGCAGCGGGGGGGCCCAGATACGCAGTATTTT. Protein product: CASSLQRGGPDTQYF.

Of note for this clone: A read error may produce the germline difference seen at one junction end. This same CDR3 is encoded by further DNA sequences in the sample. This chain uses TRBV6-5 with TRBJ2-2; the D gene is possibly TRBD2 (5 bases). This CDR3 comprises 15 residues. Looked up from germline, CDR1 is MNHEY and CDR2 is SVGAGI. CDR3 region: CASSYSRGPTGELFF. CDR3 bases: TGTGCCAGCAGTTACTCTCGAGGCCCCACCGGGGAACTGTTTTTT.

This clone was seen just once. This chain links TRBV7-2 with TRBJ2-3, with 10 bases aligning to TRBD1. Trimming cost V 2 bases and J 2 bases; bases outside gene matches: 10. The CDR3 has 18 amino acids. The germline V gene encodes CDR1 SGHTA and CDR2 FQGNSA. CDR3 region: CASSLRKTTGGHTDTQYF. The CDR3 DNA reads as TGTGCCAGCAGCTTAAGAAAAACGACAGGGGGCCACACAGATACGCAGTATTTT.